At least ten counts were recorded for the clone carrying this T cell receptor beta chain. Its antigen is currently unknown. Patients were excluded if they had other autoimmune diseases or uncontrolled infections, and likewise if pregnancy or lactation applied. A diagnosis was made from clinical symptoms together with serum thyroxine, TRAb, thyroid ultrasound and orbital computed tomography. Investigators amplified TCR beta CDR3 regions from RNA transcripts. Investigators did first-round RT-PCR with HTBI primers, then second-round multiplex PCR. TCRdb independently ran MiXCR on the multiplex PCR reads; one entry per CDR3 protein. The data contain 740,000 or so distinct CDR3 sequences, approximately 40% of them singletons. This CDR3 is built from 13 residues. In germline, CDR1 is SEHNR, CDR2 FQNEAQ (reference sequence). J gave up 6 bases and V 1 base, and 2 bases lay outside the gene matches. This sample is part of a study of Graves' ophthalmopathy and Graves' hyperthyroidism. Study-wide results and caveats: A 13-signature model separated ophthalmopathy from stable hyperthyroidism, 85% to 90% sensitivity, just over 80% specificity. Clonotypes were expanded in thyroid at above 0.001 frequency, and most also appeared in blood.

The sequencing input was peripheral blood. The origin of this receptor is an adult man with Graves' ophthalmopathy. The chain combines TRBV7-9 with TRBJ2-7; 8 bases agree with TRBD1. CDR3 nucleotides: TGTGCCAGCAGCTTAGGCAGGGGGCGCGAGCAGTACTTC. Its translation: CASSLGRGREQYF.